What follows are 27 T cell receptor beta chains derived from one specimen sequenced in a study of siplizumab effects on memory and regulatory T cells. Generated by immunoSEQ multiplex PCR, the TCRdb table keeps only in-frame clones and is missing some. The sample holds approximately 94,000 clones; over 85% are singletons and the top ten take 6.5%. Sequencing was done on a sample of CD8+ T cells sorted from blood. These receptors originate from a human donor in good health.

V and J are TRBV7-9 and TRBJ2-1; the match to TRBD2 covers 8 bases. The germline gives CDR1 SEHNR, CDR2 FQNEAQ (reference sequence). This CDR3 is 15 amino acids long. J was trimmed by 6 bases and V by 5 bases; bases with no gene match: 9. CDR3 loop: CASSPLVAGFNEQFF. The CDR3 DNA is TGTGCCAGCAGCCCCCTGGTAGCGGGGTTCAATGAGCAGTTCTTC.

The chain uses TRBV25-1 and TRBJ2-7, with 9 bases identical to TRBD1. CDR3 length: 14 residues. Germline values: CDR1 MGHDK, CDR2 SYGVNS. V gave up 3 bases and J gave up 5 bases; unmatched junction bases: 5. CDR3 sequence: CASSEDRGVNEQYF. In nucleotides, the CDR3 is TGTGCCAGCAGTGAGGACAGGGGTGTCAACGAGCAGTACTTC.

CDR3 sequence: CASGLGQGMNTEAFF. CDR3 in DNA: TGTGCTAGTGGTTTGGGACAGGGAATGAACACTGAAGCTTTCTTT. The rearrangement joins TRBV12-5 to TRBJ1-1; 7 bases line up with TRBD1. J lost 0 bases, V lost 1 base, and 2 bases had no gene match. CDR1 and CDR2 from the germline V gene are LGHNT and FRNRAP. This CDR3 is 15 amino acids long.

V is TRBV10-3 and J is TRBJ2-7; tentative D call: TRBD2 (6 bases). Trimming stripped 2 bases from V and 5 bases from J, with 19 bases between. The CDR3 is 16 amino acids. Germline CDR1 is ENHRY and CDR2 is SYGVKD. CDR3 DNA sequence: TGTGCCATCAGTGAGGGAGGAGGGCAGCTTGAGAACGAGCAGTACTTC. It codes for CAISEGGGQLENEQYF.

V gene TRBV6-5 combines with J gene TRBJ1-2, with 11 bases identical to TRBD1. The J segment lost 13 bases and the V segment lost 2 bases, leaving 9 bases of the junction unmatched. Germline CDR1 reads MNHEY; CDR2 reads SVGAGI. The CDR3 spans 14 residues. The CDR3 nucleotides are TGTGCCAGCAGTTACATAGGACAGGGGGCTGAGGGCACCTTC. It codes for CASSYIGQGAEGTF.

This CDR3 reads CASSRRDEPYEQYF. The CDR3 bases are TGTGCCAGCAGCCGCAGGGACGAGCCCTACGAGCAGTACTTC. The rearrangement joins TRBV7-9 to TRBJ2-7; TRBD1 or TRBD2 may be the D gene (5 bases each). CDR1 and CDR2 from the germline V gene are SEHNR and FQNEAQ (reference sequence). V gave up 5 bases and J gave up 2 bases, with 13 bases separating them. The CDR3 is made up of 14 amino acids.

This rearrangement joins TRBV5-6 to TRBJ2-5; perhaps TRBD2 as D (6 bases). This CDR3 is built from 16 residues. Germline assignment: CDR1 SGHDT and CDR2 YYEEEE. Trimming removed 0 bases from V and 5 bases from J, with 17 bases in between. CDR3 loop: CASSLAAVGGSETQYF. In DNA form, the CDR3 reads TGTGCCAGCAGCTTGGCCGCGGTGGGGGGATCGGAGACCCAGTACTTC.

The rearrangement links TRBV15 to TRBJ2-3; D is uncertain. The length of the CDR3 is 14 residues. V dropped 0 bases and J dropped 2 bases, with 6 bases sitting between them. The germline gives CDR1 LNHNV, CDR2 YYDKDF (reference sequence). DNA of the CDR3: TGTGCCACCAGCAGAGATAAGGTCACAGATACGCAGTATTTT. Encoded protein: CATSRDKVTDTQYF.

The V call is TRBV11-2, the J call TRBJ2-1; D ambiguous. Between the trimmed V and J ends, which lost 1 base and 6 bases, there was a span of 16 bases. The CDR3 length is 16 residues. Germline V lookup: CDR1 SGHAT, CDR2 FQNNGV. CDR3 coding DNA: TGTGCCAGCAGCTTAGTTGAGACAACGGCCACCAATGAGCAGTTCTTC. This sequence encodes CASSLVETTATNEQFF.

V is TRBV6-1 and J is TRBJ2-7; 7 bases match TRBD1. Trimming cost V 2 bases and J 1 base; bases outside gene matches: 5. Germline V gives CDR1 MNHNS, CDR2 SASEGT. The CDR3 sequence is 15 residues long. CDR3: CASSEQAGGSYEQYF. CDR3 bases: TGTGCCAGCAGTGAACAGGCAGGGGGATCCTACGAGCAGTACTTC.

This clone was recorded once. CDR3: CASSPQTDSYNEQFF. The CDR3, as DNA: TGTGCCAGCAGCCCCCAGACAGATTCCTACAATGAGCAGTTCTTC. The chain carries TRBV11-3 and TRBJ2-1; D might be TRBD1 (5 bases). Trimming pared 5 bases from V and 1 base from J, leaving 12 bases between. The CDR3 has 15 amino acids. Germline-derived CDR1 and CDR2 are SGHNT and YENEEA.

This chain joins TRBV6-5 and TRBJ2-1, with 8 nucleotides matching TRBD1. The CDR3 extends over 15 amino acids. CDR1 is MNHEY, CDR2 SVGAGI, per germline. V was pared by 5 bases and J by 0 bases, with 3 bases of the junction left unmatched. For the CDR3, the DNA is TGTGCCAGCAGTAGGACAGGGTACTCCTACAATGAGCAGTTCTTC. Its protein product is CASSRTGYSYNEQFF.

This sequence joins TRBV6-1 and TRBJ2-3; tentatively, D is TRBD1 (5 bases). Germline V CDR1 and CDR2: MNHNS, SASEGT. This CDR3 is built from 17 residues. Trimming took off 4 bases at V and 6 bases at J, with 23 bases between the two ends. In DNA, the CDR3 is TGTGCCAGCAGTGGCTATCCCAGGGTGGCCCACACGGATACGCAGTATTTT. Protein sequence: CASSGYPRVAHTDTQYF.

The V and J genes are TRBV7-2 and TRBJ2-5, with D unclear. Per the germline V gene, CDR1 is SGHTA and CDR2 is FQGNSA. V was trimmed by 5 bases and J by 5 bases, leaving 18 bases between them. The CDR3 is 15 residues long. CDR3 bases: TGTGCCAGCAGCCCGAGTACCTTACGTGGCGAGACCCAGTACTTC. Translating it yields CASSPSTLRGETQYF.

This chain uses TRBV19 with TRBJ1-1, with a possible D match to TRBD1 (6 bases). Deletions cut 5 bases from V and 5 bases from J, with 15 bases between. This CDR3 is 14 amino acids long. CDR1 LNHDA and CDR2 SQIVND come from the germline V gene (reference sequence). The CDR3 region has the DNA TGTGCCAGTAGTCCGCGGGACATTCGGACTGAAGCTTTCTTT. This sequence encodes CASSPRDIRTEAFF.

This chain connects TRBV29-1 to TRBJ2-7; D could derive from TRBD1 or TRBD2 (5 bases each). Germline assignment: CDR1 SQVTM and CDR2 ANQGSEA. The CDR3 extends over 12 amino acids. The V gene lost 6 bases and the J gene lost 2 bases, with 11 bases spanning the gap. CDR3 sequence: CSVAVGAYEQYF. CDR3 in DNA: TGCAGCGTGGCCGTGGGGGCCTACGAGCAGTACTTC.

V is TRBV7-9 and J is TRBJ2-1; a weak D match, TRBD2 (5 bases). The CDR3 has 14 residues. Trimming removed 3 bases at V and 9 bases at J, with 15 bases between. The germline gives CDR1 SEHNR, CDR2 FQNEAQ (reference sequence). DNA of the CDR3: TGTGCCAGCAGCTTGGAGACAACCGAGGGTGAGCAGTTCTTC. Its translation is CASSLETTEGEQFF.

The V gene is TRBV19, the J gene TRBJ1-5; possible D gene TRBD1, 5 bases. Per the germline V gene, CDR1 is LNHDA and CDR2 is SQIVND (reference sequence). CDR3 size: 14 residues. V was pared by 7 bases and J by 2 bases, with 12 bases between. CDR3 region: CASNLGLGNQPQHF. CDR3 coding DNA: TGTGCCAGTAATTTGGGGCTGGGCAATCAGCCCCAGCATTTT.

This clone was counted a single time. The chain recombines TRBV10-3 with TRBJ2-7; TRBD2 agrees at 10 bases. Trimming at V came to 4 bases and at J to 0 bases, leaving 3 bases not matched to a gene. The CDR3 has 15 residues. Germline CDR1 ENHRY, CDR2 SYGVKD. CDR3 nucleotide sequence: TGTGCCATCAGTGGTAGCGGGGGGAACTCCTACGAGCAGTACTTC. Residues: CAISGSGGNSYEQYF.

This sequence joins TRBV10-3 and TRBJ2-7; unclear D gene. Trimming stripped 7 bases from V and 4 bases from J, with 20 bases between. From germline, CDR1 is ENHRY and CDR2 SYGVKD. The CDR3 extends over 15 amino acids. The CDR3 DNA reads as TGTGCCATCACCCCCGCCGAAGGGTTACCTTACGAGCAGTACTTC. It codes for CAITPAEGLPYEQYF.

The chain employs TRBV27 and TRBJ2-1; D perhaps matches TRBD1 (5 bases). Germline values: CDR1 MNHEY, CDR2 SMNVEV (reference sequence). Trimming left V 7 bases short and J 6 bases short, with 16 bases between. CDR3 size: 14 residues. The CDR3 here is CASTTQGIPNEQFF. The CDR3, as DNA: TGTGCCAGCACTACCCAGGGAATCCCCAATGAGCAGTTCTTC.

This chain connects TRBV27 to TRBJ2-5; D is unclear. CDR1 MNHEY and CDR2 SMNVEV come from the germline V gene (reference sequence). The V and J ends lost 4 bases and 2 bases respectively, with 11 bases between them. This CDR3 spans 14 amino acids. The CDR3 region is CASSYGMDQETQYF. The CDR3 DNA sequence: TGTGCCAGCAGTTACGGCATGGATCAAGAGACCCAGTACTTC.

This chain connects TRBV9 to TRBJ2-7, with TRBD2 matching 7 bases. The length of the CDR3 is 15 residues. The germline V gene has CDR1 SGDLS and CDR2 YYNGEE. After removal of 0 bases from V and 3 bases from J, the junction contained 6 bases not matched to a gene. The CDR3 loop is CASSVVGGPIYEQYF. CDR3 nucleotides: TGTGCCAGCAGCGTAGTGGGAGGGCCAATCTACGAGCAGTACTTC. Full variable domain (outside the CDR3, taken from reference TRBV9 and TRBJ2-7): DSGVTQTPKHLITATGQRVTLRCSPRSGDLSVYWYQQSLDQGLQFLIQYYNGEERAKGNILERFSAQQFPDLHSELNLSSLELGDSALYFCASSVVGGPIYEQYFGPGTRLTVT.

The gene calls are TRBV11-2 and TRBJ2-2, with D perhaps TRBD1 or TRBD2 (5 bases each). Trimming removed 5 bases at V and 0 bases at J, with 16 bases between. The germline V gene has CDR1 SGHAT and CDR2 FQNNGV. This CDR3 has 17 amino acids. CDR3 residues: CASSDEVWDPNTGELFF. The CDR3 bases are TGTGCCAGCAGCGATGAGGTATGGGACCCGAACACCGGGGAGCTGTTTTTT. The full variable domain, rest sourced from reference TRBV11-2 and TRBJ2-2, is EAGVAQSPRYKIIEKRQSVAFWCNPISGHATLYWYQQILGQGPKLLIQFQNNGVVDDSQLPKDRFSAERLKGVDSTLKIQPAKLEDSAVYLCASSDEVWDPNTGELFFGEGSRLTVL.

This clone occurred once. The chain links TRBV6-1 to TRBJ1-2, with a possible D match to TRBD1 (5 bases). CDR3 size: 15 residues. The V gene's germline CDR1 is MNHNS and CDR2 SASEGT. With 6 bases removed from V and 5 bases from J, the gap between germline ends came to 19 bases. The CDR3 nucleotides read TGTGCCAGCAGCGGGGTCACTGTAGGGGAGTATGGCTACACCTTC. Translating gives CASSGVTVGEYGYTF.

This clone was counted a single time. The chain combines TRBV7-9 with TRBJ1-1, with D possibly matching TRBD1 (6 bases). Germline-derived CDR1 and CDR2 are SEHNR and FQNEAQ (reference sequence). Trimming shortened V by 2 bases and J by 6 bases, and 13 bases separated the two germline ends. The CDR3 covers 14 residues. CDR3 region: CASSLSLGGAEAFF. The DNA of the CDR3 is TGTGCCAGCAGCTTATCGCTTGGGGGCGCTGAAGCTTTCTTT.

This clone has only a few counts. The chain combines TRBV7-9 with TRBJ1-1, with TRBD1 matching over 7 bases. V gave up 7 bases and J gave up 1 base; unmatched junction bases: 9. This CDR3 is built from 15 residues. Germline values: CDR1 SEHNR, CDR2 FQNEAQ (reference sequence). The DNA for the CDR3 is TGTGCCAGCACCACGTGGACAGGAGGGAACACTGAAGCTTTCTTT. Encoded protein: CASTTWTGGNTEAFF.